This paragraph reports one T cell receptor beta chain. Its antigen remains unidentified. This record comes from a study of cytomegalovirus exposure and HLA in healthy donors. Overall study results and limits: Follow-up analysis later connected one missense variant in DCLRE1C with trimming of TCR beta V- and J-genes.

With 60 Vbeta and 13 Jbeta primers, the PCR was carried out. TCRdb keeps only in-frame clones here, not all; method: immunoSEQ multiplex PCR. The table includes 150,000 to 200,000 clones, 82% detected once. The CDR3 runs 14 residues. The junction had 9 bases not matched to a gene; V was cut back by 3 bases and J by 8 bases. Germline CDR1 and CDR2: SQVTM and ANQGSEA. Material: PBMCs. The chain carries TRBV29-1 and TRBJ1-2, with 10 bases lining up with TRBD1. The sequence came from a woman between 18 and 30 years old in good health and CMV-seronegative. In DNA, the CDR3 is TGCAGCGTTGAGGACAGGGGGGGAATTGGAGGCTACACCTTC. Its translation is CSVEDRGGIGGYTF.